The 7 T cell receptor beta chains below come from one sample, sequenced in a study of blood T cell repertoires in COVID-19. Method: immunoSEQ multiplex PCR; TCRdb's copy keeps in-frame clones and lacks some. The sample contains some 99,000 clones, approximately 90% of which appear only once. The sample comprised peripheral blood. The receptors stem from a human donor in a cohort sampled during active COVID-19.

As DNA, the CDR3 is TGTGCCAGCAGCCAAGGACAATACGAGCAGTACTTC. Amino acids: CASSQGQYEQYF. This chain links TRBV5-4 with TRBJ2-7; a weak D match, TRBD1 (5 bases). The germline V gene has CDR1 SGHNT and CDR2 YYREEE (reference sequence). The CDR3 spans 12 residues. V gave up 4 bases and J gave up 4 bases, with 9 bases separating them. The variable domain in full, completed from reference TRBV5-4 and TRBJ2-7, reads ETGVTQSPTHLIKTRGQQVTLRCSSQSGHNTVSWYQQALGQGPQFIFQYYREEENGRGNFPPRFSGLQFPNYSSELNVNALELDDSALYLCASSQGQYEQYFGPGTRLTVT.

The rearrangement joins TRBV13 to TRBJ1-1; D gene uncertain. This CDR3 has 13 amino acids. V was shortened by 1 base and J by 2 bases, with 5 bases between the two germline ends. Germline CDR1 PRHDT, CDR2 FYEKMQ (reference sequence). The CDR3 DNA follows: TGTGCCAGCAGCTTAGTTTCAAACACTGAAGCTTTCTTT. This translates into CASSLVSNTEAFF.

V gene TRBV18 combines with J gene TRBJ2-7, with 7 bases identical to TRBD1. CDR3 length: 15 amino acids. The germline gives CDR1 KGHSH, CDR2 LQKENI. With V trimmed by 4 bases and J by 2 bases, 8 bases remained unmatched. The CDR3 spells CASSHRDSSPYEQYF. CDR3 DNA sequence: TGTGCCAGCTCACACCGGGACAGCTCGCCCTACGAGCAGTACTTC.

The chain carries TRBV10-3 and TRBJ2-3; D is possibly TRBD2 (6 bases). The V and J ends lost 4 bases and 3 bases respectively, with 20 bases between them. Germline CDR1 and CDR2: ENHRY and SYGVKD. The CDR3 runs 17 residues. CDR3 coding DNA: TGTGCCATCAGTGCCCACGGCGGCCGGGGAGGAACAGATACGCAGTATTTT. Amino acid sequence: CAISAHGGRGGTDTQYF.

This CDR3 is CASSDDRGWQFF. The DNA for the CDR3 is TGTGCCAGCAGTGACGACAGGGGGTGGCAGTTCTTC. V gene TRBV2 combines with J gene TRBJ2-1; 9 bases agree with TRBD1. V trimming: 3 bases; J trimming: 12 bases; junction bases outside the gene matches: 3. The V gene's germline CDR1 is SNHLY and CDR2 FYNNEI. The CDR3 runs to 12 residues.

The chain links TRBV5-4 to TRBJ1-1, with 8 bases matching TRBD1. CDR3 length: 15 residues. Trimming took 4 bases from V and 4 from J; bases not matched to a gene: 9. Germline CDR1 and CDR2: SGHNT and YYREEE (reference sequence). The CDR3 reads CASSHRQGLGTEAFF. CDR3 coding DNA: TGTGCCAGCAGCCATAGACAGGGGCTCGGCACTGAAGCTTTCTTT.

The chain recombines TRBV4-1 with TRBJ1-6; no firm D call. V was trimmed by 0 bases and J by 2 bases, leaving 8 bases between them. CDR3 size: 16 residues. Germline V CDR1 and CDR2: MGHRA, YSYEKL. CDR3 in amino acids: CASSQEGATYNSPLHF. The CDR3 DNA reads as TGCGCCAGCAGCCAAGAAGGAGCGACCTATAATTCACCCCTCCACTTT.